This is a list of T cell receptor beta chains from one sample in a study of control samples from healthy donors and cancer patients. The method was immunoSEQ multiplex PCR; TCRdb's version includes in-frame clones alone and lacks a portion of them. The profile shows around 250,000 clones, roughly four fifths of them singletons. Sequencing was done on a sample of PBMCs. These receptors were obtained from a woman aged 55-75 years with lung cancer. Both conserved end residues are part of each CDR3. A D gene is named only where the DNA matches it firmly. Size tells how often a clone was seen (once, few, many) or the class of an expanded clone, and some rows leave it out.

>NA|TRBJ2-3|NA|TRBV5-1
CASSLTTTSTDTQYF
TGCGCCAGCAGCTTAACAACCACTAGCACAGATACGCAGTATTTT
>TRBD1|TRBJ1-4|NA|TRBV3-1/TRBV3-2
CASAGTVNEKLFF
TGTGCCAGCGCGGGGACAGTTAATGAAAAACTGTTTTTT
>TRBD1|TRBJ2-3|NA|TRBV5-1
CASSPGQGTDTQYF
TGCGCCAGCAGCCCGGGACAGGGCACAGATACGCAGTATTTT
>TRBD2|TRBJ2-3|NA|TRBV3-1/TRBV3-2
CASSQGGSGTRTDTQYF
TGTGCCAGCAGCCAAGGGGGGAGCGGGACCAGAACAGATACGCAGTATTTT
>NA|TRBJ1-2|NA|TRBV19
CASTNRQRYGYTF
TGTGCCAGCACCAATCGACAGCGCTATGGCTACACCTTC
>NA|TRBJ1-3|few|TRBV6-5
CASSADSGNTIYF
TGTGCCAGCAGCGCTGATTCTGGAAACACCATATATTTT
>NA|TRBJ1-2|NA|TRBV27
CASSWGLGLGYTF
TGTGCCAGCAGTTGGGGACTGGGGCTTGGCTACACCTTC
>NA|TRBJ2-7|NA|TRBV15
CATSRDDRFSYEQYF
TGTGCCACCAGCAGGGACGACCGGTTTTCCTACGAGCAGTACTTC
>NA|TRBJ2-7|NA|TRBV2
CASSETYEQYF
TGTGCCAGCAGTGAGACCTACGAGCAGTACTTC
>TRBD1|TRBJ1-3|NA|TRBV2
CASRDRTGGGNTIYF
TGTGCCAGCAGGGACAGGACAGGGGGCGGAAACACCATATATTTT
>NA|TRBJ2-2|NA|TRBV12-3/TRBV12-4
CASSQKFTGELFF
TGTGCCAGCAGTCAGAAATTTACCGGGGAGCTGTTTTTT